This note documents a single TCR beta chain sequence. These data are taken from a study of molecular identifiers for immune sequencing clone quantification. Study context: The replicates split RNA from roughly 20,000 or 100,000 naive CD8 cells five ways and sequenced four.

When naive CD8 T cells were sorted, they were gated as CD8+CD4-CCR7+CD45RA+. In TCRdb, the PCR reads were re-called with MiXCR into one record per CDR3 protein. The sample has approximately 630,000 distinct CDR3 sequences, approximately 24% seen once; the top ten hold about 0.84%. CDR1 is SEHNR, CDR2 FQNEAQ, per germline (reference sequence). V was clipped by 2 bases and J by 7 bases, with 11 bases between them. The CDR3 runs to 13 residues. The source material was naive CD8+ T cells from blood, with Jurkat cell RNA spiked in. Subset reported: FACS-sorted CD8+CD4-CCR7+CD45RA+ naive T cells. This TCR derives from a human donor in good health. Some libraries in this study had Jurkat cell RNA spiked in. J is TRBJ1-2 and V is TRBV7-9; no firm D call. The CDR3 is CASSLPTSLGYTF. As DNA, the CDR3 is TGTGCCAGCAGCTTACCGACTAGTCTTGGCTACACCTTC.